These T cell receptor beta chains were read from a single sample in a study of cytomegalovirus exposure and HLA in healthy donors. Sequencing was performed with immunoSEQ multiplex PCR; in TCRdb, only in-frame clones are kept and a portion is missing. Counted here are 120,000 or so clones, over 65% occurring once; the ten biggest clones make up roughly 6.1%. Sequenced: PBMCs. Receptors originate from a woman in her thirties or forties in good health and CMV-seronegative. Both conserved end residues are trimmed from each CDR3.

cdr3_aa v_call cdr3_length
ASSLPDRPNTEAF TRBV5-6 13
ASSSTDWSNTGELF TRBV5-4 14
ASSYSFTAPYEQY TRBV6-5 13
ASSLSRETQY TRBV7-2 10
ASRATSTDTQY TRBV11-2 11
ASPKWRTSLPRGDEQY TRBV28 16
AISDGGNEQF TRBV10-3 10
ASSQGGRSSSYNSPLH TRBV5-4 16
ASGTVRGSYEQY TRBV6-1 12
ASSLVEGADGYT TRBV7-2 12
ASSKQDGRGLF TRBV21-1 11
ASSEQGSSYEQY TRBV2 12
ASSLTAQLAF TRBV28 10
ASRPGTGVVQPQH TRBV19 13
ASSPIRTGAYEQY TRBV11-2 13
ASSPYLTGGMNTEAF TRBV4-2 15
ASSPPGQSYNEQF TRBV7-2 13
ASSEPSGGGEKLF TRBV10-2 13
ASSPGVHEQF TRBV9 10
ASSWTGGEGNEQF TRBV5-1 13
ASSISGHEQY TRBV19 10
ASSRDYEQY TRBV2 9
ASSQGQGVEKLF TRBV18 12
ASSLDPPGLAGLGPGGEQY TRBV7-6 19
ASSTRDRVDGYT TRBV21-1 12
ASSPTVNTEAF TRBV11-2 11
ASSQRQGPGSIGNTIY TRBV4-2 16
AIRAGQGAESSGNTIY TRBV10-3 16
ASSFGTGLSGANGLT TRBV27 15
ASSPRAGGTYEQY TRBV27 13